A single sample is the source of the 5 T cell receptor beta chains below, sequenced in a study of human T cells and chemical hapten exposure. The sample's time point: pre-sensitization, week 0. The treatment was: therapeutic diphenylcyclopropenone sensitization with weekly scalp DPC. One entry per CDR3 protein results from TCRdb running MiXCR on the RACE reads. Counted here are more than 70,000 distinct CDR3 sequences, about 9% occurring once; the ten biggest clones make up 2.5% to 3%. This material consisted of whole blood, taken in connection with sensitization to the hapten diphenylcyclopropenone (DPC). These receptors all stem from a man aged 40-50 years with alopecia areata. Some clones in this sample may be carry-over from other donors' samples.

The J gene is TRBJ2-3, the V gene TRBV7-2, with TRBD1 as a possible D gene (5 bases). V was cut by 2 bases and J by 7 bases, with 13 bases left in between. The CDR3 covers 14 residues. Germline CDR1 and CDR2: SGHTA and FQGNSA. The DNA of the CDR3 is TGTGCCAGCAGCTTACGCCGACAGATCTATACGCAGTATTTT. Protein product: CASSLRRQIYTQYF.

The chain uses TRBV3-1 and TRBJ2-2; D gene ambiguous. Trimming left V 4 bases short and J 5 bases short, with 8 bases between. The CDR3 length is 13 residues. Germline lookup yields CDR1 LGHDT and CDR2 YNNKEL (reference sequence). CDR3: CASSRPLTGELFF. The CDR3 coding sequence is TGTGCCAGCAGCCGCCCGTTGACCGGGGAGCTGTTTTTT.

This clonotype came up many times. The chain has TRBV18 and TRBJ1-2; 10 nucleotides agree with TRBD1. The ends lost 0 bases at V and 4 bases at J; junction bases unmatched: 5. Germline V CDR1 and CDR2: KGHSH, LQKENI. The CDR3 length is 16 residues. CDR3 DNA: TGTGCCAGCTCACCACCGGGACAGGGGTTAGTCTATGGCTACACCTTC. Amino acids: CASSPPGQGLVYGYTF.

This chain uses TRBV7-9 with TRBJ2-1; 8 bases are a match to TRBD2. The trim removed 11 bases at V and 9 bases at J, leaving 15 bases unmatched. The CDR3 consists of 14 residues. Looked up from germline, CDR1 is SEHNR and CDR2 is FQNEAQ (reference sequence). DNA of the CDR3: TGTGCCGGAACTGCGACGGGAGGGAGAACTGAGCAGTTCTTC. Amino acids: CAGTATGGRTEQFF.

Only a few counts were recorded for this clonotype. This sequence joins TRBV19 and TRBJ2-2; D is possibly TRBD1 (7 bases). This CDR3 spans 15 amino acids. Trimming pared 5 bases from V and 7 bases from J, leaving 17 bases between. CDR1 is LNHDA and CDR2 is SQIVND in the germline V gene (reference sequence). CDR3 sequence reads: CASSGSQGGIGELFF. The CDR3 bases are TGTGCCAGTAGTGGATCTCAGGGGGGCATCGGGGAGCTGTTTTTT. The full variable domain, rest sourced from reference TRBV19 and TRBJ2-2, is DGGITQSPKYLFRKEGQNVTLSCEQNLNHDAMYWYRQDPGQGLRLIYYSQIVNDFQKGDIAEGYSVSREKKESFPLTVTSAQKNPTAFYLCASSGSQGGIGELFFGEGSRLTVL.